The 25 T cell receptor beta chains below were found in one sample sequenced in a study of shared clonotypes between healthy human individuals. The repertoire was sequenced with immunoSEQ multiplex PCR; TCRdb's copy has only in-frame clones and lacks some. The sample carries about 680,000 clones, about 91% recorded once. The naive CD8 subset, CD45RO-negative cells positively selected for CCR7, excluded terminally differentiated effector memory CD45RA+ cells. Sample: naive CD8+ T cells sorted from blood. These receptors were collected from a man aged 25-45 years in good health.

J is TRBJ1-1 and V is TRBV29-1; no definite D call. The CDR3 loop spans 15 amino acids. V was cut by 6 bases and J by 0 bases, with 17 bases left in between. CDR1 and CDR2 from the germline V gene are SQVTM and ANQGSEA. The DNA of the CDR3 is TGCAGCGTGACCCGAACTGGTAGGATGAACACTGAAGCTTTCTTT. Translation: CSVTRTGRMNTEAFF.

A remark on this clone: The same CDR3 also results from other DNA sequences found in this sample. This chain links TRBV7-9 with TRBJ2-7, with 8 bases matching TRBD2. Trimming took 1 base from V and 7 from J; bases not matched to a gene: 0. The CDR3 extends over 12 amino acids. The germline V gene encodes CDR1 SEHNR and CDR2 FQNEAQ (reference sequence). In DNA form, the CDR3 reads TGTGCCAGCAGCTTAGGACTAGCGGAGCAGTACTTC. Encoded protein: CASSLGLAEQYF.

On this clone: It differs at one base from a far larger clone, so likely a read error. The chain uses TRBV7-9 and TRBJ2-4, with TRBD2 matching over 7 bases. CDR3 length: 14 residues. The V segment lost 5 bases and the J segment 8 bases; nucleotides outside the gene matches: 9. The V gene's germline CDR1 is SEHNR and CDR2 FQNEAQ (reference sequence). This chain's CDR3 is CASSPGLGGDIQYF. For the CDR3, the DNA is TGTGCCAGCAGCCCGGGGCTGGGGGGGGACATTCAGTACTTC.

The rearrangement joins TRBV5-1 to TRBJ1-2; 8 nucleotides agree with TRBD1. There are 15 residues in the CDR3. The J segment lost 4 bases and the V segment lost 0 bases, leaving 5 bases of the junction unmatched. CDR1 is SGHRS, CDR2 YFSETQ, per germline. CDR3 amino acids: CASSLETGVGYGYTF. CDR3 DNA: TGCGCCAGCAGCTTGGAGACAGGGGTAGGCTATGGCTACACCTTC.

This clone was seen a handful of times. This chain joins TRBV18 and TRBJ2-5, with 8 nucleotides matching TRBD1. V lost 3 bases, J lost 4 bases, and 7 bases stayed unmatched. The CDR3 length is 15 residues. Germline values: CDR1 KGHSH, CDR2 LQKENI. CDR3 loop: CASSPLDRERETQYF. The CDR3 bases are TGTGCCAGCTCACCTCTGGACAGGGAGAGAGAGACCCAGTACTTC. The full variable domain, in which reference TRBV18 and TRBJ2-5 provide the parts outside the CDR3, is NAGVMQNPRHLVRRRGQEARLRCSPMKGHSHVYWYRQLPEEGLKFMVYLQKENIIDESGMPKERFSAEFPKEGPSILRIQQVVRGDSAAYFCASSPLDRERETQYFGPGTRLLVL.

V usage is TRBV4-1 and J usage is TRBJ1-5, with 7 bases fitting TRBD1. Germline V gene data show CDR1 as MGHRA and CDR2 as YSYEKL. The CDR3 contains 15 residues. Germline trimming cut 5 bases from V and 0 bases from J; bases unmatched to any gene: 4. The CDR3 region is CASSSGQYSNQPQHF. The CDR3 DNA follows: TGCGCCAGCAGCTCGGGACAGTATAGCAATCAGCCCCAGCATTTT.

This clone was seen only once. This chain joins TRBV7-3 and TRBJ2-7, with a weak D call TRBD1 (6 bases). This CDR3 spans 14 amino acids. Germline CDR1 reads SGHTA; CDR2 reads FQGTGA. The V gene lost 5 bases and the J gene lost 3 bases, with 14 bases spanning the gap. The chain's CDR3 is CASSPGYRVYEQYF. The CDR3 DNA follows: TGTGCCAGCAGCCCCGGATACAGGGTCTACGAGCAGTACTTC.

The chain employs TRBV6-7 and TRBJ1-5; D remains ambiguous. TRBV6-7 belongs to the ORF category, with a function that is uncertain. The V end lost 8 bases, the J end lost 5 bases, and 4 bases lay between the germline ends. There are 10 residues in the CDR3. Here the CDR3 reads CASVDQPQHF. The CDR3 DNA reads as TGTGCCAGCGTCGATCAGCCCCAGCATTTT.

The V and J genes are TRBV27 and TRBJ1-2; TRBD1 might be the D (5 bases). CDR1 and CDR2 (germline): MNHEY, SMNVEV (reference sequence). The CDR3 is 13 amino acids. The V and J ends lost 2 bases and 3 bases respectively, with 7 bases between them. Here the CDR3 DNA reads TGTGCCAGCAGTTTAGGCAGGGACTATGGCTACACCTTC. Amino acids: CASSLGRDYGYTF.

This chain links TRBV11-2 with TRBJ2-2, with D unclear. Germline V gives CDR1 SGHAT, CDR2 FQNNGV. Trimming took off 4 bases at V and 7 bases at J, with 10 bases between the two ends. The CDR3 sequence is 13 residues long. CDR3 nucleotide sequence: TGTGCCAGCAGCTCCCTACCCGACGGGGAGCTGTTTTTT. Translated, it gives CASSSLPDGELFF.

This chain links TRBV7-6 with TRBJ1-2; unclear D gene. The CDR3 is made up of 13 amino acids. The ends were cut back, 4 bases at V and 7 bases at J, with 13 bases in the middle. Germline CDR1 is SGHVS and CDR2 is FNYEAQ. CDR3 coding DNA: TGTGCCAGCAGCTCGGATTCGGGCGGTGGCTACACCTTC. Translated: CASSSDSGGGYTF.

Worth noting for this clone: At one of its ends the junction is not consistent with the germline gene, which may arise from a read error. The chain combines TRBV5-1 with TRBJ2-7; 7 bases map to TRBD1. This CDR3 has 12 residues. Germline CDR1 is SGHRS and CDR2 is YFSETQ. CDR3 sequence (DNA): TGCGCCAGCAGCCCCCCCGACAGGGTGCTAAACTTC. This codes for CASSPPDRVLNF.

The rearrangement uses TRBV4-3 and TRBJ2-3; perhaps D is TRBD1 or TRBD2 (6 bases each). Per germline, CDR1 LGHNA and CDR2 YSLEER. Trimming shortened V by 4 bases and J by 2 bases, and 16 bases separated the two germline ends. The CDR3 totals 16 residues. CDR3 residues: CASSLGKGGVTDTQYF. DNA of the CDR3: TGCGCCAGCAGCCTTGGGAAGGGGGGAGTCACAGATACGCAGTATTTT.

The chain combines TRBV5-1 with TRBJ2-7; maybe TRBD1 (6 bases). CDR3 length equals 10 residues. Germline-derived CDR1 and CDR2 are SGHRS and YFSETQ. DNA for the CDR3: TGCCCAGGGGCTTCCTACGAGCAGTACTTC. It yields the protein CPGASYEQYF.

On this clone itself: The same CDR3 is also encoded by other DNA sequences in this sample. J is TRBJ2-2 and V is TRBV7-3; D not certain. The CDR3 spans 13 residues. V shed 3 bases and J shed 6 bases, with 8 bases lying between them. Germline CDR1 reads SGHTA; CDR2 reads FQGTGA. The CDR3 sequence is CASSLVGSGELFF. In DNA form, the CDR3 reads TGTGCCAGCAGCTTGGTCGGGTCCGGGGAGCTGTTTTTT.

J is TRBJ2-1 and V is TRBV2; 8 nucleotides agree with TRBD2. Germline CDR1 is SNHLY and CDR2 is FYNNEI. This CDR3 region has 11 residues. The V gene end was trimmed by 10 bases and the J gene end by 8 bases; junction bases not matched to a gene: 4. The CDR3 DNA reads as TGTGCCATAAGCGGGAGCTATGAGCAGTTCTTC. Protein product: CAISGSYEQFF.

The chain is built from TRBV27 and TRBJ1-1, with a possible D match to TRBD1 (5 bases). Looked up from germline, CDR1 is MNHEY and CDR2 is SMNVEV (reference sequence). V lost 0 bases, J lost 1 base, and 15 bases lay in between. The CDR3 is 17 residues long. The CDR3 here is CASSLSLRQGGNTEAFF. DNA for the CDR3: TGTGCCAGCAGTTTATCGCTTAGGCAGGGAGGGAACACTGAAGCTTTCTTT.

This chain uses TRBV28 with TRBJ2-1; tentatively, D is TRBD2 (5 bases). The CDR3 loop spans 11 amino acids. Per the germline V gene, CDR1 is MDHEN and CDR2 is SYDVKM. V was trimmed by 3 bases and J by 8 bases, leaving 5 bases between them. The CDR3 DNA is TGTGCCAGCAGTTTGGAGGATGAGCAGTTCTTC. It is translated as CASSLEDEQFF.

About this clone: Additional DNA sequences in this sample encode the identical CDR3. This chain connects TRBV11-2 to TRBJ2-7; D may be TRBD2 (5 bases). Germline assignment: CDR1 SGHAT and CDR2 FQNNGV. Between the trimmed V and J ends, which lost 5 bases and 4 bases, there was a span of 9 bases. This CDR3 region has 12 residues. The CDR3 loop is CASSGLGYEQYF. In nucleotides, the CDR3 is TGTGCCAGCAGCGGACTCGGGTACGAGCAGTACTTC.

The chain carries TRBV25-1 and TRBJ2-7; D is ambiguous. V was pared by 2 bases and J by 1 base, with 6 bases between. This CDR3 has 13 residues. The V gene's germline CDR1 is MGHDK and CDR2 SYGVNS. In DNA, the CDR3 is TGTGCCAGCAGTGAACTACAGTCCTACGAGCAGTACTTC. Translation: CASSELQSYEQYF.

This sequence joins TRBV7-9 and TRBJ2-2, with D possibly being TRBD2 (6 bases). The CDR3 sequence is 12 residues long. Germline CDR1 is SEHNR and CDR2 is FQNEAQ (reference sequence). Trimming left V 6 bases short and J 9 bases short, with 11 bases between. CDR3 sequence (DNA): TGTGCCAGCAGTTTTACTAGCAGGGAGCTGTTTTTT. Translating it yields CASSFTSRELFF.

This clone was counted once. In nucleotides, the CDR3 is TGTGCCAGCAGCTTGGGCCTCCTTAATGAAAAACTGTTTTTT. It specifies CASSLGLLNEKLFF. The chain recombines TRBV5-6 with TRBJ1-4, with unresolved D. Germline CDR1 and CDR2: SGHDT and YYEEEE. V lost 0 bases and J 4 bases, leaving 7 bases between the germline ends. The CDR3 sequence is 14 residues long.

The chain couples TRBV6-1 to TRBJ2-3; the match to TRBD2 covers 10 bases. Germline V gene data show CDR1 as MNHNS and CDR2 as SASEGT. Trimming took 11 bases from V and 1 from J; bases not matched to a gene: 6. The CDR3 spans 14 residues. CDR3: CAATGTSGTDTQYF. In DNA form, the CDR3 reads TGTGCCGCTACGGGGACTAGCGGCACAGATACGCAGTATTTT.

CDR3 nucleotide sequence: TGCGCCAGCAGTCAAGGACCGGGAACCTACGAGCAGTACTTC. Its translation is CASSQGPGTYEQYF. This chain uses TRBV23-1 with TRBJ2-5; the D gene is possibly TRBD2 (5 bases). The J call is uncertain, as TRBJ2-7 better fits the DNA end. TRBV23-1 is an open reading frame whose function is uncertain. This CDR3 region has 14 residues.

As to this clone: This CDR3 is also generated by other DNA sequences in the sample. The rearrangement joins TRBV7-8 to TRBJ2-7; maybe TRBD2 (5 bases). V was pared by 0 bases and J by 2 bases, with 8 bases between. CDR1 and CDR2 from the germline V gene are SGHVS and FQNEAQ. The length of the CDR3 is 14 residues. The CDR3 DNA follows: TGTGCCAGCAGCTTAGCGGGAGTGACCTACGAGCAGTACTTC. This codes for CASSLAGVTYEQYF.